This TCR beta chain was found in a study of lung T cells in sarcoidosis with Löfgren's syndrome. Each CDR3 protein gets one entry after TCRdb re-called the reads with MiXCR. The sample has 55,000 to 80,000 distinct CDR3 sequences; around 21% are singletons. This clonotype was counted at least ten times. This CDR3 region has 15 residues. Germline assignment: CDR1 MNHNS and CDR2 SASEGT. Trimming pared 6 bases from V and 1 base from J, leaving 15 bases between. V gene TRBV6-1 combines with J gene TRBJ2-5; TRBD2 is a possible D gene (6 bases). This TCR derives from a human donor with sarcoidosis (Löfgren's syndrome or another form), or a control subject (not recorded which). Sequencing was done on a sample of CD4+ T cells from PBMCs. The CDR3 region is CASSNQDYTQETQYF. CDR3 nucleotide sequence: TGTGCCAGCAGCAACCAGGACTACACCCAAGAGACCCAGTACTTC.